This T cell receptor beta chain originates from a study (dated by TCRdb to the mid-2010s). From the germline V gene, CDR1 is MNHEY and CDR2 is SVGAGI. Including cysteine and phenylalanine, the CDR3 has 13 amino acids. Of the read, only the CDR3 DNA is kept; its 39 bases are in frame from base 1. V sheds 4 bases and J sheds 8 bases, leaving 15 bases between their ends. The library was obtained by RT-PCR. The instrument given in TCRdb is Illumina MiSeq. TCRdb reprocessed the public reads (quality trimming at Q25 with fastp, clone calling with MiXCR) and kept in-frame beta chains. CDR3 protein sequences are deduplicated, and each keeps its most common genes and DNA. The sample includes more than 550,000 distinct CDR3 sequences, with approximately 15% observed a single time. The ten largest clones capture 3% to 4.5% of the sample. This clonotype has a handful of counts. Its antigen remains undetermined. The record has no base qualities; no much larger clone is one base away.

The specimen was memory CD4+ T cells from blood. The chain is assembled from TRBV6-5 and TRBJ2-7, with TRBD1 tentatively as D gene (6 bases match). The clonotype comes from a female donor in good health, serving as a healthy control. The sequenced DNA is TGTGCCAGCAGTTTCGACAAGACAGGAAAGCAGTACTTC. This codes for CASSFDKTGKQYF.